The 12 T cell receptor beta chains listed next were all sequenced from one sample in a study of cytomegalovirus exposure and HLA in healthy donors. In the PCR, 60 Vbeta and 13 Jbeta primers were used. The table came from immunoSEQ multiplex PCR; TCRdb's copy has only in-frame clones and leaves some out. The table lists under 150,000 clones, 50% to 65% of them singletons. Sequencing used PBMCs. The origin of the receptors is a woman aged 40 to 50 in good health and CMV-seropositive.

This clone has only a few counts. The gene calls are TRBV18 and TRBJ2-4, with 8 bases matching TRBD1. Trimming took 1 base from V and 1 from J; bases not matched to a gene: 6. The CDR3 loop spans 17 amino acids. The germline gives CDR1 KGHSH, CDR2 LQKENI. CDR3 DNA: TGTGCCAGCTCACCACTGTCAGGGGGCATGGCCAAAAACATTCAGTACTTC. This sequence encodes CASSPLSGGMAKNIQYF.

This clone appeared a few times. The germline gene is not matched at one end of the junction; a read error may be the cause. The chain has TRBV7-9 and TRBJ1-1, with 8 positions matching TRBD1. This CDR3 region has 10 residues. CDR1 and CDR2 from the germline V gene are SEHNR and FQNEAQ (reference sequence). The CDR3 DNA is TGTGCCACTTCACAGGGGGAAGGTTTCTTT. Translated: CATSQGEGFF.

This clone turned up a few times. The chain has TRBV7-9 and TRBJ2-1, with D uncertain. The CDR3 has 15 amino acids. Trimming stripped 5 bases from V and 0 bases from J, with 11 bases between. Germline lookup yields CDR1 SEHNR and CDR2 FQNEAQ (reference sequence). The CDR3 here is CASSIGRSSYNEQFF. CDR3 nucleotides: TGTGCCAGCAGCATAGGACGGAGCTCCTACAATGAGCAGTTCTTC.

This chain connects TRBV28 to TRBJ1-6; D remains ambiguous. V gave up 7 bases and J gave up 10 bases, with 17 bases separating them. The germline V gene has CDR1 MDHEN and CDR2 SYDVKM. This CDR3 contains 14 residues. The CDR3 nucleotides read TGTGCCAGCATGAGAACGAACGTCTGGTCACCCCTCCACTTT. Translation gives CASMRTNVWSPLHF.

This clone was recorded a few times. The rearrangement joins TRBV7-9 to TRBJ1-5; 11 bases align to TRBD1. CDR3 size: 15 residues. CDR1 is SEHNR and CDR2 is FQNEAQ in the germline V gene (reference sequence). V was pared by 4 bases and J by 4 bases, with 3 bases of the junction left unmatched. The CDR3 loop reads CASSSGQGGNQPQHF. In nucleotides, the CDR3 is TGTGCCAGCAGCTCGGGACAGGGGGGGAATCAGCCCCAGCATTTT.

The CDR3 DNA is TGTGCCAGCAGCTTAGTCCCAGGGTCCGAGCAGTACTTC. Residues: CASSLVPGSEQYF. The J gene is TRBJ2-7, the V gene TRBV7-9; D possibly corresponds to TRBD1 (5 bases). Between the trimmed V and J ends, which lost 1 base and 6 bases, there was a span of 10 bases. Germline values: CDR1 SEHNR, CDR2 FQNEAQ (reference sequence). The CDR3 extends over 13 amino acids.

Only a few counts were recorded for this clone. The rearrangement joins TRBV29-1 to TRBJ1-1; D unresolved. Germline CDR1 SQVTM, CDR2 ANQGSEA. V lost 0 bases and J 2 bases, leaving 16 bases between the germline ends. This CDR3 spans 16 amino acids. In DNA, the CDR3 is TGCAGCGTTGAAGATCGAGCCTCGCCGGTAAACACTGAAGCTTTCTTT. Protein: CSVEDRASPVNTEAFF.

This chain connects TRBV27 to TRBJ2-5; a weak D match, TRBD2 (6 bases). With 4 bases removed from V and 0 bases from J, the gap between germline ends came to 18 bases. The CDR3 is 17 amino acids. CDR1 MNHEY and CDR2 SMNVEV come from the germline V gene (reference sequence). The CDR3 loop is CASSYFWGGGYQETQYF. CDR3 DNA sequence: TGTGCCAGCAGTTATTTTTGGGGCGGAGGGTACCAAGAGACCCAGTACTTC.

The chain recombines TRBV18 with TRBJ1-1, with no clear D. V gave up 3 bases and J gave up 0 bases, with 8 bases separating them. Germline CDR1 reads KGHSH; CDR2 reads LQKENI. This CDR3 comprises 14 residues. CDR3 amino acids: CASSPMTLNTEAFF. For the CDR3, the DNA is TGTGCCAGCTCACCCATGACACTGAACACTGAAGCTTTCTTT.

The chain links TRBV29-1 to TRBJ2-1, with 11 bases matching TRBD2. The CDR3 is made up of 17 amino acids. V gave up 0 bases and J gave up 0 bases; unmatched junction bases: 4. Germline lookup yields CDR1 SQVTM and CDR2 ANQGSEA. The CDR3, as DNA: TGCAGCGTTGAAGAGACTAGCGGGACGAGCTCCTACAATGAGCAGTTCTTC. Encoded protein: CSVEETSGTSSYNEQFF.

V and J are TRBV28 and TRBJ2-7; D unclear. Germline V lookup: CDR1 MDHEN, CDR2 SYDVKM. The V and J ends lost 6 bases and 6 bases respectively, with 15 bases between them. This CDR3 is 13 amino acids long. This CDR3 reads CASRWRETGEQYF. CDR3 DNA sequence: TGTGCCAGCAGGTGGAGAGAGACGGGCGAGCAGTACTTC.

The chain combines TRBV10-3 with TRBJ1-4; D perhaps matches TRBD1 (5 bases). The germline V and J ends were trimmed by 11 bases and 0 bases, with 10 bases remaining between them. This CDR3 comprises 13 residues. The germline V gene has CDR1 ENHRY and CDR2 SYGVKD. The CDR3 is CAAATATNEKLFF. In DNA, the CDR3 is TGTGCCGCGGCGACAGCAACTAATGAAAAACTGTTTTTT.